This TCR beta chain was obtained from a study of cytomegalovirus exposure and HLA in healthy donors. Overall study findings and caveats: Cytomegalovirus status, reportedly, was diagnosed with high specificity and sensitivity by the classifier. Excluded were some V segments that proved indistinguishable, including TRBV6-2 and TRBV6-3.

60 Vbeta and 13 Jbeta primers were used in PCR. TCRdb keeps only in-frame clones here, not all; method: immunoSEQ multiplex PCR. Of more than 85,000 clones listed, roughly three quarters are singletons. Trimming cost V 8 bases and J 8 bases; bases outside gene matches: 9. The germline V gene encodes CDR1 SQVTM and CDR2 ANQGSEA. This CDR3 region has 12 residues. This cohort consisted of healthy bone marrow donors. This clone was seen just once. Its antigen is not identified. The chain uses TRBV29-1 and TRBJ1-2, with 9 bases lining up with TRBD1. What was sequenced was PBMCs. This receptor was taken from a female donor in good health and CMV-seronegative. CDR3 DNA sequence: TGCAGCCCTCACCGACAGGGGGACGGCTACACCTTC. Encoded protein: CSPHRQGDGYTF.